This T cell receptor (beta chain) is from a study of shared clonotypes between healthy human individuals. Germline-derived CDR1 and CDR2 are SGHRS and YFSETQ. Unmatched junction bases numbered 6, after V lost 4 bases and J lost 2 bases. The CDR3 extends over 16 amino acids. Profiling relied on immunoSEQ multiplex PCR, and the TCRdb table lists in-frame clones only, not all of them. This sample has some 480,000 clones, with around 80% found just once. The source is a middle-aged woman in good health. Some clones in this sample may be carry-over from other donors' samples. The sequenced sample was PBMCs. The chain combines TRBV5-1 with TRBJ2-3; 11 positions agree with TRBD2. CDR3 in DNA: TGCGCCAGCAGCCAGGGACTAGCGGAATACACAGATACGCAGTATTTT. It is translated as CASSQGLAEYTDTQYF.